This TCR beta chain was obtained from a study of response to subunit inactivated influenza vaccine. Study outcomes and limitations: The authors suggested that few new T cells are recruited per seasonal influenza vaccination.

With respect to this clonotype: Its antigen remains unknown.

This CDR3 contains 15 residues. With V trimmed by 4 bases and J by 2 bases, 5 bases remained unmatched. The germline V gene has CDR1 SGHTA and CDR2 FQGNSA. TCRdb redid the calling of the RT-PCR reads with MiXCR, one entry per CDR3 protein. This table has about 700,000 distinct CDR3 sequences, around a sixth appearing once. The starting material was PBMCs from blood, obtained roughly 12 days after vaccination. This TCR was recovered from a man aged 45-60 years who received an inactivated influenza vaccine. The chain couples TRBV7-2 to TRBJ2-5; 9 nucleotides align to TRBD1. CDR3 nucleotides: TGTGCCAGCAGCTCTCATGGGACAGGGCAAGAGACCCAGTACTTC. Translation: CASSSHGTGQETQYF.